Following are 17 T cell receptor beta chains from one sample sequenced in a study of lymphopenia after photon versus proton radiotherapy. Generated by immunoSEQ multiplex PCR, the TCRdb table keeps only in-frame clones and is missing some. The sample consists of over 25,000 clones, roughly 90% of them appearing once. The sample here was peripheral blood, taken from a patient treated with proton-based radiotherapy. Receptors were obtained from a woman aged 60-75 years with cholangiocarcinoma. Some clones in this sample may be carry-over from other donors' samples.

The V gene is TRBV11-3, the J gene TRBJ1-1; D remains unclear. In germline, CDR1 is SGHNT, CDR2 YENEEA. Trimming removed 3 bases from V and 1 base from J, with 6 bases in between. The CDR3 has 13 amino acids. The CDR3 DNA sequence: TGTGCCAGCAGCTTCGGGGAGAACACTGAAGCTTTCTTT. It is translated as CASSFGENTEAFF.

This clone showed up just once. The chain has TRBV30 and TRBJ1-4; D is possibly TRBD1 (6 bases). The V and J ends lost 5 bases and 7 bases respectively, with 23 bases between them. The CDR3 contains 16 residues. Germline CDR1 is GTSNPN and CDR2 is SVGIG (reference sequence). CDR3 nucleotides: TGTGCCTGGGCCCCCCGACGGGGGGCTCGGGGTGAAAAACTGTTTTTT. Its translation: CAWAPRRGARGEKLFF. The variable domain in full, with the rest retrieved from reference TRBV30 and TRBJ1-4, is SQTIHQWPATLVQPVGSPLSLECTVEGTSNPNLYWYRQAAGRGLQLLFYSVGIGQISSEVPQNLSASRPQDRQFILSSKKLLLSDSGFYLCAWAPRRGARGEKLFFGSGTQLSVL.

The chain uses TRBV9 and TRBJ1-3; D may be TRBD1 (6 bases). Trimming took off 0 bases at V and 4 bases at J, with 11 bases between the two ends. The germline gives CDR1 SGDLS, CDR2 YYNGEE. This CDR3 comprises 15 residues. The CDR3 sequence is CASSVVGRGGNTIYF. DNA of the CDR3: TGTGCCAGCAGCGTAGTGGGCAGGGGAGGAAACACCATATATTTT.

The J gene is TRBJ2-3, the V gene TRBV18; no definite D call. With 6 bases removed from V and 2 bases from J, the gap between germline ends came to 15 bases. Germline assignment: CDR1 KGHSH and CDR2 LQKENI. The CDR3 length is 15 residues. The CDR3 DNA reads TGTGCCAGCTCTCGTGCTGGTAGTACCACAGATACGCAGTATTTT. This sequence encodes CASSRAGSTTDTQYF.

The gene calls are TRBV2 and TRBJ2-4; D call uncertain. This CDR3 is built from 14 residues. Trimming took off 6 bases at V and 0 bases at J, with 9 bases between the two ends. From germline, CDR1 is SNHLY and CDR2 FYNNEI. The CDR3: CASSQSLAKNIQYF. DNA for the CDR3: TGTGCCAGCAGCCAATCCCTAGCCAAAAACATTCAGTACTTC.

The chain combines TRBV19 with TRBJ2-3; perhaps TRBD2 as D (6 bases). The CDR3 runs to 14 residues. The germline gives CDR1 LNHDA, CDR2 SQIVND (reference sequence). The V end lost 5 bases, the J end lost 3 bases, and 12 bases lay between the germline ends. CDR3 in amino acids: CASSPGAGTDTQYF. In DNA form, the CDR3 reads TGTGCCAGTAGTCCCGGGGCGGGAACAGATACGCAGTATTTT.

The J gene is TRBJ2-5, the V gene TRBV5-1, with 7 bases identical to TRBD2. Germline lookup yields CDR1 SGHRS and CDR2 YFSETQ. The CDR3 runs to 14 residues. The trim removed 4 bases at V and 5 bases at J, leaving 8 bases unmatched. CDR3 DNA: TGCGCCAGCAGCACAGGCGCGCGGGGGGAGACCCAGTACTTC. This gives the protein CASSTGARGETQYF.

The CDR3 region is CASSQLSTRGKNQPQHF. CDR3 nucleotides: TGCGCCAGCAGCCAATTGTCCACGAGAGGAAAAAATCAGCCCCAGCATTTT. The V and J genes are TRBV4-1 and TRBJ1-5, with D unresolved. The CDR3 loop spans 17 amino acids. Trimming cost V 2 bases and J 4 bases, with 18 bases left between them. CDR1 is MGHRA and CDR2 is YSYEKL in the germline V gene.

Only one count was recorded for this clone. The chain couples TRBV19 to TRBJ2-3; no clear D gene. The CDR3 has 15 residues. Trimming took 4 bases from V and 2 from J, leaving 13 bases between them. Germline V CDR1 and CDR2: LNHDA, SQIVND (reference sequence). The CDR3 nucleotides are TGTGCCAGTAGTAAAGTCGCAGGTTCCACAGATACGCAGTATTTT. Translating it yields CASSKVAGSTDTQYF.

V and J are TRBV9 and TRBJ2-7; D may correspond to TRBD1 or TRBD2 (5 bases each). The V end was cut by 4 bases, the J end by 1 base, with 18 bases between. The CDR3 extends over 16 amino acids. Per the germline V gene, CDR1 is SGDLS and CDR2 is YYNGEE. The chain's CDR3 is CASSPLGAPNSYEQYF. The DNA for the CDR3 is TGTGCCAGCAGCCCCCTCGGGGCACCAAATTCCTACGAGCAGTACTTC.

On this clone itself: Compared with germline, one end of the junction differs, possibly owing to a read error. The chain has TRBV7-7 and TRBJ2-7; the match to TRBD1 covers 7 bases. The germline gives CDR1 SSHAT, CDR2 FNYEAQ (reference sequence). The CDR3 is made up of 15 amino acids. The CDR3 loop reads CASSLGAGGLYEQYF. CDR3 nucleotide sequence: TGTGCTAGCAGCTTAGGGGCAGGGGGTTTGTACGAGCAGTACTTC.

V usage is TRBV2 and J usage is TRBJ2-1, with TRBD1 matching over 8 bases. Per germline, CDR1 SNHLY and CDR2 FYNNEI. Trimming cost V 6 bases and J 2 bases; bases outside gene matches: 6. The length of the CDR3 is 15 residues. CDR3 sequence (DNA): TGTGCCAGCAGAAAACAGGGGGGAACCTACAATGAGCAGTTCTTC. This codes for CASRKQGGTYNEQFF.

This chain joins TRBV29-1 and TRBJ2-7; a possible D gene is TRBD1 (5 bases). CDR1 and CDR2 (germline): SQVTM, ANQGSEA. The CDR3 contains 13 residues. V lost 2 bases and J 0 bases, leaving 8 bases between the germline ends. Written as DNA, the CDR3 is TGCAGCGTTGAATCAGGGATCTCCTACGAGCAGTACTTC. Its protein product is CSVESGISYEQYF.

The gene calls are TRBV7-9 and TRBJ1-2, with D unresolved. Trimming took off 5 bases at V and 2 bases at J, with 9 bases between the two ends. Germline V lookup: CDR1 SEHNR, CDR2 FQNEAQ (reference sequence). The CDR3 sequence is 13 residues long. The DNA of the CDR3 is TGTGCCAGCAGCCCTCGACGGAACTATGGCTACACCTTC. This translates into CASSPRRNYGYTF. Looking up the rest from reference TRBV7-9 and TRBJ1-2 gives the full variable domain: DTGVSQNPRHKITKRGQNVTFRCDPISEHNRLYWYRQTLGQGPEFLTYFQNEAQLEKSRLLSDRFSAERPKGSFSTLEIQRTEQGDSAMYLCASSPRRNYGYTFGSGTRLTVV.

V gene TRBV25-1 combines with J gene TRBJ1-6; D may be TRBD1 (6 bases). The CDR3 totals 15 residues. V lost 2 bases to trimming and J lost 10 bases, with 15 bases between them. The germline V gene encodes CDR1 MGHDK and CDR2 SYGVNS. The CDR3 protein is CASSEGAGGLSPLHF. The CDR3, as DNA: TGTGCCAGCAGTGAAGGGGCGGGGGGCTTATCACCCCTCCACTTT.

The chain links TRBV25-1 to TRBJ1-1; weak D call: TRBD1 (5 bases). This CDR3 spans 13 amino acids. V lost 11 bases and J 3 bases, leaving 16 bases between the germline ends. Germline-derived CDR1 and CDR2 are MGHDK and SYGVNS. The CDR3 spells CASHSQGYTEAFF. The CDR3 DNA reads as TGTGCCTCCCATTCGCAGGGATACACTGAAGCTTTCTTT. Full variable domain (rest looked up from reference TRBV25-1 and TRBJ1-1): EADIYQTPRYLVIGTGKKITLECSQTMGHDKMYWYQQDPGMELHLIHYSYGVNSTEKGDLSSESTVSRIRTEHFPLTLESARPSHTSQYLCASHSQGYTEAFFGQGTRLTVV.

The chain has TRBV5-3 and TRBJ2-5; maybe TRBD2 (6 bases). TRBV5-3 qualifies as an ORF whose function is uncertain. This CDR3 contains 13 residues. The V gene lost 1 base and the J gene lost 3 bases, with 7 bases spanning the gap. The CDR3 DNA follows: TGTGCCAGAAGCTTGTGGGGGGAAGAGACCCAGTACTTC. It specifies CARSLWGEETQYF.